This T cell receptor beta chain was identified in a study of radiotherapy plus CTLA-4 blockade in lung cancer. Findings of the study overall: Following radiotherapy plus ipilimumab, tumor-derived TCR clones expanded in the blood.

As for this clone: Antigen: not known.

The method was immunoSEQ multiplex PCR; TCRdb's version includes in-frame clones alone and lacks a portion of them. The sample records about 55,000 clones, around four fifths being singletons. The material sequenced was peripheral blood, taken from a patient treated with radiotherapy plus ipilimumab. The sequence came from a human donor with non-small cell lung cancer whose response to radiotherapy plus ipilimumab could not be evaluated.

The chain's CDR3 is CASSLRGTGAGEQYF. For the CDR3, the DNA is TGTGCCAGCAGCTTAAGGGGAACAGGGGCCGGGGAGCAGTACTTC. V is TRBV11-2 and J is TRBJ2-7, with TRBD1 matching 7 bases. This CDR3 has 15 residues. V was clipped by 2 bases and J by 7 bases; unmatched bases: 11. The germline gives CDR1 SGHAT, CDR2 FQNNGV.